This T cell receptor beta chain comes out of a study of T cell responses to AZD1222 COVID-19 vaccine. Whole-study findings and limits: Unmutated variant regions are reportedly targeted by nearly half of spike-specific TCRs. There were mostly white British donors and more females than males, and clonal diversity was possibly underestimated. Just five to seven AZD1222 recipients tested seropositive at baseline. Regions 160-218 and 743-854 dominated among vaccine-associated CD4 TCRs spanning spike.

The CDR3 extends over 14 amino acids. V gave up 2 bases and J gave up 6 bases, with 13 bases separating them. Germline CDR1 and CDR2: MNHEY and SMNVEV (reference sequence). Regarding this clone: Its antigen is undetermined.

Data came from immunoSEQ multiplex PCR; TCRdb stores just in-frame clones and leaves some out. The sample carries around 95,000 clones, about 87% recorded once. J is TRBJ1-2 and V is TRBV27, with a tentative D call TRBD1 (5 bases). The material was peripheral blood, obtained on day 0 of AZD1222 vaccination. The TCR sequence derives from an adult in good health. In DNA, the CDR3 is TGTGCCAGCAGTTTACATCCAGGGCGGGATGGCTACACCTTC. Its protein is CASSLHPGRDGYTF.